The clone carrying this T cell receptor (beta chain) was found a few times. This entry comes from a study of T cells after somatic rescue of genetic block. Produced via immunoSEQ multiplex PCR; TCRdb's table is partial and in-frame only. The sample has 9,500 to 12,000 clones, 78% seen once. Looked up from germline, CDR1 is SGHTA and CDR2 is FQGTGA. The CDR3 totals 17 residues. The junction had 14 bases not matched to a gene; V was cut back by 5 bases and J by 7 bases. The V and J genes are TRBV7-3 and TRBJ2-1, with 10 bases fitting TRBD2. The clonotype was recovered from a boy aged 5-17 years. The sequenced sample consisted of peripheral blood mononuclear cells (PBMCs). CDR3: CASSELAGKYLDNEQFF. The CDR3 bases are TGTGCCAGCAGCGAACTAGCGGGAAAGTATCTGGATAATGAGCAGTTCTTC.